This TCR beta chain was sequenced in a study of blood T cell repertoires in COVID-19. Categorization into cohorts depended on clinical history that participants reported. Profiled with immunoSEQ multiplex PCR; TCRdb holds only in-frame clones, not every one. The sample holds roughly 250,000 clones, roughly 85% seen once. Sequenced material: PBMCs or T cells enriched from blood (not recorded which). The source of this sequence is a woman aged 50 to 60 who had recovered from COVID-19.

The CDR3 region is CTSSPTWSSGANVLTF. CDR3 coding DNA: TGCACCAGCAGCCCAACCTGGAGCTCTGGGGCCAACGTCCTGACTTTC. The chain has TRBV1 and TRBJ2-6; the D call in the table, TRBD2, was not verified against the DNA. TRBV1 is a pseudogene segment. The CDR3 is 16 amino acids.